Listed here are 28 T cell receptor beta chains from one sample, sequenced in a study of PD-1 blockade in classical Hodgkin lymphoma. Some clones are missing from TCRdb's copy, which holds only in-frame ones; the method was immunoSEQ multiplex PCR. This table holds 22,000 or so clones, 89% found once. The time point denotes: newly diagnosed, previously untreated cHL patient sample. Negative selection with magnetic separation was used to purify CD4+ T cells from thawed PBMCs. The sample taken for sequencing was CD4+ T cells from blood. All receptors derive from a human donor with classical Hodgkin lymphoma.

This clone was seen only once. The J gene is TRBJ1-5, the V gene TRBV7-2; 10 bases match TRBD1. CDR3 length: 15 residues. Germline CDR1 and CDR2: SGHTA and FQGNSA. V was clipped by 1 base and J by 4 bases; unmatched bases: 1. CDR3 coding DNA: TGTGCCAGCAGCTTAGAGGGACAGGGGAATCAGCCCCAGCATTTT. This encodes CASSLEGQGNQPQHF.

This chain uses TRBV9 with TRBJ2-1, with D possibly being TRBD1 or TRBD2 (6 bases each). Trimming stripped 2 bases from V and 10 bases from J, with 22 bases between. Per germline, CDR1 SGDLS and CDR2 YYNGEE. CDR3 size: 16 residues. Here the CDR3 DNA reads TGTGCCAGCAGCGTCCTCCCTAGGGGGGAGGTCGGAGAGCAGTTCTTC. Protein product: CASSVLPRGEVGEQFF.

The gene calls are TRBV18 and TRBJ1-3; D unresolved. V shed 2 bases and J shed 8 bases, with 7 bases lying between them. CDR1 and CDR2 from the germline V gene are KGHSH and LQKENI. This CDR3 contains 12 residues. DNA for the CDR3: TGTGCCAGCTCACCAGCCTGGGACACCATATATTTT. Protein: CASSPAWDTIYF.

CDR3 in DNA: TGTGCCAGTACCACCGGGACTAGCGGCACAGATACGCAGTATTTT. It codes for CASTTGTSGTDTQYF. The J gene is TRBJ2-3, the V gene TRBV19; 10 bases align to TRBD2. Looked up from germline, CDR1 is LNHDA and CDR2 is SQIVND (reference sequence). V shed 7 bases, J shed 1 base, and the junction held 5 bases outside the gene matches. The CDR3 runs to 15 residues.

The J gene is TRBJ2-5, the V gene TRBV27; 10 bases are shared with TRBD1. Per germline, CDR1 MNHEY and CDR2 SMNVEV (reference sequence). This CDR3 is built from 15 residues. J was trimmed by 5 bases and V by 5 bases; bases with no gene match: 8. The CDR3: CASSIRTGGGETQYF. In nucleotides, the CDR3 is TGTGCCAGCAGTATTCGGACAGGGGGTGGTGAGACCCAGTACTTC.

This clone was counted once. The J gene is TRBJ1-5, the V gene TRBV7-2, with TRBD1 as a possible D gene (6 bases). Looked up from germline, CDR1 is SGHTA and CDR2 is FQGNSA. This CDR3 contains 13 residues. Trimming took off 5 bases at V and 6 bases at J, with 11 bases between the two ends. DNA of the CDR3: TGTGCCAGCAGCGCACAGGGAAGTCAGCCCCAGCATTTT. It codes for CASSAQGSQPQHF.

This chain links TRBV28 with TRBJ2-1; no firm D call. The ends were cut back, 4 bases at V and 0 bases at J, with 10 bases in the middle. This CDR3 has 15 amino acids. Germline V gene sequence: CDR1 MDHEN, CDR2 SYDVKM. CDR3 protein: CASSYAWSSYNEQFF. CDR3 nucleotide sequence: TGTGCCAGCAGTTATGCCTGGAGCTCCTACAATGAGCAGTTCTTC.

The chain carries TRBV15 and TRBJ1-5; a weak D match, TRBD1 (5 bases). The CDR3 is 13 amino acids. Germline CDR1 reads LNHNV; CDR2 reads YYDKDF (reference sequence). The V end lost 5 bases, the J end lost 4 bases, and 9 bases lay between the germline ends. CDR3 coding DNA: TGTGCCACCAGCGAGGGGACTAATCAGCCCCAGCATTTT. It encodes CATSEGTNQPQHF.

The chain links TRBV11-1 to TRBJ2-7; no clear D. The germline gives CDR1 SGHAT, CDR2 FQDESV (reference sequence). This CDR3 comprises 14 residues. V lost 1 base to trimming and J lost 6 bases, with 13 bases between them. The CDR3 region is CASSLEGPGGEQYF. In DNA, the CDR3 is TGTGCCAGCAGCTTAGAAGGGCCAGGCGGCGAGCAGTACTTC. Based on the CDR3 plus reference TRBV11-1 and TRBJ2-7, the full variable domain is EAEVAQSPRYKITEKSQAVAFWCDPISGHATLYWYRQILGQGPELLVQFQDESVVDDSQLPKDRFSAERLKGVDSTLKIQPAELGDSAMYLCASSLEGPGGEQYFGPGTRLTVT.

Concerning this clone: At one end the junction does not follow the germline gene, possibly because of a read error. The chain joins TRBV6-5 to TRBJ1-2, with 9 bases lining up with TRBD1. Germline V CDR1 and CDR2: MNHEY, SVGAGI. The CDR3 is made up of 16 amino acids. CDR3 nucleotides: TGTGCCAGCAGTCACTCGACAGGGGGAGGGAGCTATGGCTACACCTTC. Its translation: CASSHSTGGGSYGYTF.

This clone was picked up a small number of times. The chain recombines TRBV4-3 with TRBJ1-1, with D uncertain. CDR1 and CDR2 (germline): LGHNA, YSLEER. V was pared by 4 bases and J by 3 bases, with 9 bases between. The CDR3 covers 13 residues. CDR3 nucleotides: TGCGCCAGCAGCCTGAAAAGGGACACTGAAGCTTTCTTT. Translated, it gives CASSLKRDTEAFF.

The chain is built from TRBV19 and TRBJ2-3; 7 bases align to TRBD1. The V and J ends lost 5 bases and 6 bases, in that order; junction bases with no gene match: 5. CDR1 is LNHDA, CDR2 SQIVND, per germline (reference sequence). This CDR3 has 13 amino acids. Written as DNA, the CDR3 is TGTGCCAGTAGTCAGGCCAGGGGGGATACGCAGTATTTT. Its translation: CASSQARGDTQYF.

The genes are TRBV28 and TRBJ2-7; no clear D gene. CDR3 size: 11 residues. The germline V gene encodes CDR1 MDHEN and CDR2 SYDVKM. V gave up 6 bases and J gave up 2 bases, with 5 bases separating them. In DNA form, the CDR3 reads TGTGCCAGCAGCGGAACCTACGAGCAGTACTTC. As protein: CASSGTYEQYF.

The chain is built from TRBV5-4 and TRBJ1-6; D is ambiguous. CDR3 size: 16 residues. V shed 4 bases and J shed 10 bases, with 21 bases lying between them. From germline, CDR1 is SGHNT and CDR2 YYREEE (reference sequence). The CDR3 is CASSPGGGSLLSPLHF. The CDR3 coding sequence is TGTGCCAGCAGCCCTGGTGGAGGGTCCCTTTTATCACCCCTCCACTTT.

V is TRBV7-9 and J is TRBJ1-1; D uncertain. Germline assignment: CDR1 SEHNR and CDR2 FQNEAQ (reference sequence). CDR3 size: 14 residues. Trimming stripped 5 bases from V and 1 base from J, with 11 bases between. The CDR3 loop reads CASSPSGGNTEAFF. In nucleotides, the CDR3 is TGTGCCAGCAGCCCATCTGGAGGGAACACTGAAGCTTTCTTT. Using reference TRBV7-9 and TRBJ1-1 for the parts outside the CDR3, the full variable domain is DTGVSQNPRHKITKRGQNVTFRCDPISEHNRLYWYRQTLGQGPEFLTYFQNEAQLEKSRLLSDRFSAERPKGSFSTLEIQRTEQGDSAMYLCASSPSGGNTEAFFGQGTRLTVV.

In DNA form, the CDR3 reads TGCAGCGTTGACCCTGATAGGACACTACGGGATGGCTACACCTTC. Amino acid sequence: CSVDPDRTLRDGYTF. The chain couples TRBV29-1 to TRBJ1-2, with D perhaps matching TRBD1 (5 bases). Germline V CDR1 and CDR2: SQVTM, ANQGSEA. Trimming took 3 bases from V and 6 from J, leaving 20 bases between them. The length of the CDR3 is 15 residues. Together with reference TRBV29-1 and TRBJ1-2, the CDR3 gives the full variable domain: SAVISQKPSRDICQRGTSLTIQCQVDSQVTMMFWYRQQPGQSLTLIATANQGSEATYESGFVIDKFPISRPNLTFSTLTVSNMSPEDSSIYLCSVDPDRTLRDGYTFGSGTRLTVV.

The V and J genes are TRBV5-1 and TRBJ2-2; D may be TRBD2 (6 bases). Trimming removed 4 bases at V and 5 bases at J, with 12 bases between. Germline loops: CDR1 SGHRS, CDR2 YFSETQ. CDR3 length: 14 residues. In DNA, the CDR3 is TGCGCCAGCAGCGGGGGGACCAAAACCGGGGAGCTGTTTTTT. This gives the protein CASSGGTKTGELFF. The complete variable domain, with remaining parts taken from reference TRBV5-1 and TRBJ2-2, reads KAGVTQTPRYLIKTRGQQVTLSCSPISGHRSVSWYQQTPGQGLQFLFEYFSETQRNKGNFPGRFSGRQFSNSRSEMNVSTLELGDSALYLCASSGGTKTGELFFGEGSRLTVL.

This clone was counted between two and nine times. The V gene is TRBV4-2, the J gene TRBJ1-3; 11 bases agree with TRBD1. Germline V gives CDR1 LGHNA, CDR2 YNFKEQ. This CDR3 contains 17 residues. Losses at the gene ends were 7 bases for V and 2 bases for J; bases not matched to a gene: 10. CDR3 amino acids: CASTGTGGSLAGNTIYF. DNA of the CDR3: TGTGCCAGCACCGGGACAGGGGGGAGCTTGGCTGGAAACACCATATATTTT.

This chain uses TRBV30 with TRBJ1-3, with D uncertain. This CDR3 is built from 14 residues. Germline V CDR1 and CDR2: GTSNPN, SVGIG (reference sequence). Trimming pared 3 bases from V and 2 bases from J, leaving 11 bases between. As DNA, the CDR3 is TGTGCCTGGAGAGGCGGAGGAACTGGAAACACCATATATTTT. It yields the protein CAWRGGGTGNTIYF.

The genes are TRBV30 and TRBJ1-5; a possible D gene is TRBD1 (6 bases). CDR1 is GTSNPN and CDR2 is SVGIG in the germline V gene (reference sequence). The CDR3 spans 14 residues. V was clipped by 0 bases and J by 2 bases, with 8 bases between them. The CDR3 protein is CAWSVGGGNQPQHF. Written as DNA, the CDR3 is TGTGCCTGGAGTGTTGGGGGCGGCAATCAGCCCCAGCATTTT.

The V call is TRBV15, the J call TRBJ1-4, with 9 bases matching TRBD1. The CDR3 extends over 15 amino acids. With 5 bases clipped from V and 6 bases from J, the junction kept 7 bases outside the gene matches. Germline loops: CDR1 LNHNV, CDR2 YYDKDF (reference sequence). In DNA, the CDR3 is TGTGCCACCAGCGATACAGGGGGCGAGTATGAAAAACTGTTTTTT. Protein product: CATSDTGGEYEKLFF.

The chain employs TRBV4-1 and TRBJ2-6; D is possibly TRBD1 (5 bases). Trimming removed 2 bases at V and 2 bases at J, with 10 bases between. CDR1 and CDR2 from the germline V gene are MGHRA and YSYEKL. This CDR3 has 16 amino acids. CDR3 loop: CASSQTGDPGANVLTF. The CDR3 DNA follows: TGCGCCAGCAGCCAAACAGGTGACCCTGGGGCCAACGTCCTGACTTTC.

This chain joins TRBV5-4 and TRBJ2-5; 9 bases are a match to TRBD1. This CDR3 spans 17 amino acids. The trim removed 4 bases at V and 5 bases at J, leaving 15 bases unmatched. CDR1 SGHNT and CDR2 YYREEE come from the germline V gene (reference sequence). CDR3 loop: CASSTTSGTGLGETQYF. CDR3 DNA sequence: TGTGCCAGCAGCACAACTTCCGGGACAGGGTTAGGGGAGACCCAGTACTTC.

This chain links TRBV29-1 with TRBJ2-1; D is perhaps TRBD2 (5 bases). CDR1 and CDR2 from the germline V gene are SQVTM and ANQGSEA. This CDR3 has 12 residues. V was clipped by 6 bases and J by 8 bases, with 14 bases between them. The CDR3 DNA reads TGCAGCGTAAAACTAGGATTCGATGAGCAGTTCTTC. Protein sequence: CSVKLGFDEQFF.

This chain connects TRBV29-1 to TRBJ1-3; a possible D gene is TRBD1 (6 bases). The V end was cut by 1 base, the J end by 4 bases, with 14 bases between. Germline lookup yields CDR1 SQVTM and CDR2 ANQGSEA. The CDR3 contains 15 residues. CDR3 region: CSVEVGRGRGNTIYF. In DNA, the CDR3 is TGCAGCGTTGAAGTGGGCAGGGGCAGGGGAAACACCATATATTTT.

V usage is TRBV28 and J usage is TRBJ2-1; 7 positions match TRBD1. The CDR3 loop spans 15 amino acids. Trimming at V came to 8 bases and at J to 3 bases, leaving 10 bases not matched to a gene. CDR1 and CDR2 (germline): MDHEN, SYDVKM. The CDR3 region is CASGRQGVIYNEQFF. In DNA form, the CDR3 reads TGTGCCAGCGGGCGACAGGGCGTAATCTACAATGAGCAGTTCTTC.

The chain joins TRBV19 to TRBJ1-5, with TRBD1 matching 7 bases. CDR1 LNHDA and CDR2 SQIVND come from the germline V gene (reference sequence). This CDR3 is built from 12 residues. Trimming cost V 10 bases and J 5 bases; bases outside gene matches: 5. The chain's CDR3 is CATRQGDQPQHF. The CDR3 coding sequence is TGTGCCACCAGACAGGGAGATCAGCCCCAGCATTTT.

This chain connects TRBV6-5 to TRBJ2-5, with D perhaps given as TRBD1 or TRBD2 (5 bases each). CDR3 length: 14 residues. Germline V gene data show CDR1 as MNHEY and CDR2 as SVGAGI. V lost 2 bases and J lost 6, with 13 bases in between. The CDR3: CASSYRGVSKTQYF. CDR3 sequence (DNA): TGTGCCAGCAGTTACAGAGGGGTCAGTAAGACCCAGTACTTC.